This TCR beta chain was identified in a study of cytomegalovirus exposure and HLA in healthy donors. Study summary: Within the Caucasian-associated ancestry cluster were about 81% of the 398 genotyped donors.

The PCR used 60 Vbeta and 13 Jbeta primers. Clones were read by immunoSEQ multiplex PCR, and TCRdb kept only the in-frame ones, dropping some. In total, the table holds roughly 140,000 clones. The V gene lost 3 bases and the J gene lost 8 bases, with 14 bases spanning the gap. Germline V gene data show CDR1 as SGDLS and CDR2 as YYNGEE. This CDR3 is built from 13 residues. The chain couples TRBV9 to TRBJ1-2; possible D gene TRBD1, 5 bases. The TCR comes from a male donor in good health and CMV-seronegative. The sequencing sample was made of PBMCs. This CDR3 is CASSAGGGKGYTF. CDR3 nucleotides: TGTGCCAGCAGCGCCGGGGGGGGTAAAGGCTACACCTTC. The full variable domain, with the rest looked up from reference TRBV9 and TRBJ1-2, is DSGVTQTPKHLITATGQRVTLRCSPRSGDLSVYWYQQSLDQGLQFLIQYYNGEERAKGNILERFSAQQFPDLHSELNLSSLELGDSALYFCASSAGGGKGYTFGSGTRLTVV.